These 19 T cell receptor beta chains were sequenced from one sample in a study of CD8 T cells in Susac syndrome. RNA, at about 0.45 to 1 ug, was reverse transcribed with random hexamers. Using its own MiXCR run on the immunoSEQ multiplex PCR reads, TCRdb lists one record per CDR3 protein. The table shows approximately 150,000 distinct CDR3 sequences, with approximately 95% occurring only once. Sequenced sample: CD4+ T cells from PBMCs. The receptors here all came from a human donor with multiple sclerosis.

This chain joins TRBV30 and TRBJ1-1; D gene ambiguous. Per the germline V gene, CDR1 is GTSNPN and CDR2 is SVGIG (reference sequence). The CDR3 runs to 14 residues. With 0 bases removed from V and 3 bases from J, the gap between germline ends came to 11 bases. As DNA, the CDR3 is TGTGCCTGGAGTGTACGGTCCGGATACACTGAAGCTTTCTTT. Its protein is CAWSVRSGYTEAFF.

CDR3 nucleotides: TGTGCCAGCAATCCACGGGGGAACACTGAAGCTTTCTTT. Translating gives CASNPRGNTEAFF. The V and J genes are TRBV6-6 and TRBJ1-1; D remains ambiguous. Germline-derived CDR1 and CDR2 are MNHNY and SVGAGI (reference sequence). With 7 bases removed from V and 1 base from J, the gap between germline ends came to 10 bases. This CDR3 has 13 amino acids.

The chain couples TRBV7-9 to TRBJ2-7, with 10 bases fitting TRBD2. V was clipped by 4 bases and J by 2 bases; unmatched bases: 14. The CDR3 covers 18 residues. In germline, CDR1 is SEHNR, CDR2 FQNEAQ (reference sequence). In nucleotides, the CDR3 is TGTGCCAGCAGCTCCCCAACTCAATCTAGCGGGAGACCCTACGAGCAGTACTTC. Translating gives CASSSPTQSSGRPYEQYF.

This chain connects TRBV12-3 or TRBV12-4 to TRBJ1-3; perhaps TRBD1 as D (5 bases). V lost 5 bases and J lost 14, with 16 bases in between. This CDR3 comprises 12 residues. The CDR3 loop is CASSSPGAAVYF. Written as DNA, the CDR3 is TGTGCCAGCAGTAGCCCCGGGGCAGCTGTATATTTT.

The chain employs TRBV5-1 and TRBJ2-5; no firm D call. This CDR3 contains 10 residues. Trimming stripped 6 bases from V and 3 bases from J, with 3 bases between. Germline lookup yields CDR1 SGHRS and CDR2 YFSETQ. The CDR3 nucleotides are TGCGCCAGCAAGGAAGAGACCCAGTACTTC. Residues: CASKEETQYF.

V gene TRBV20-1 combines with J gene TRBJ1-4; D gene unclear. Deletions cut 6 bases from V and 7 bases from J, with 15 bases between. From germline, CDR1 is DFQATT and CDR2 SNEGSKA (reference sequence). This CDR3 has 13 residues. The CDR3 region is CSAPGDLPEKLFF. As DNA, the CDR3 is TGCAGTGCCCCAGGTGACCTGCCTGAAAAACTGTTTTTT.

The chain has TRBV29-1 and TRBJ1-1; D might be TRBD1 (5 bases). V lost 3 bases, J lost 5 bases, and 13 bases lay in between. Germline V lookup: CDR1 SQVTM, CDR2 ANQGSEA. The CDR3 runs 13 residues. CDR3 in amino acids: CSVDLGGGTEAFF. In DNA form, the CDR3 reads TGCAGCGTTGACCTCGGGGGTGGGACTGAAGCTTTCTTT.

This clonotype was detected only once. The chain recombines TRBV10-3 with TRBJ2-7, with 7 positions matching TRBD1. Germline lookup yields CDR1 ENHRY and CDR2 SYGVKD. V trimming: 6 bases; J trimming: 4 bases; junction bases outside the gene matches: 15. The CDR3 covers 16 residues. CDR3 loop: CAISDLKGDRAYEQYF. CDR3 in DNA: TGTGCCATCAGCGATCTGAAGGGGGACAGAGCTTACGAGCAGTACTTC.

The chain uses TRBV24-1 and TRBJ1-5; 9 bases are a match to TRBD1. This CDR3 contains 15 residues. Trimming took 5 bases from V and 6 from J; bases not matched to a gene: 7. The germline CDR1 and CDR2 sequences are KGHDR and SFDVKD. CDR3 protein: CATSGERTGAQPQHF. DNA for the CDR3: TGTGCCACCAGTGGGGAGCGGACAGGGGCTCAGCCCCAGCATTTT.

The chain uses TRBV4-2 and TRBJ2-6; D possibly corresponds to TRBD2 (6 bases). With 1 base removed from V and 4 bases from J, the gap between germline ends came to 14 bases. Germline V gene data show CDR1 as LGHNA and CDR2 as YNFKEQ. CDR3 length equals 17 residues. CDR3 protein: CASSQGVGRLGANVLTF. CDR3 in DNA: TGTGCCAGCAGCCAAGGAGTAGGGAGGCTCGGGGCCAACGTCCTGACTTTC.

In its sample, this clonotype was seen once. The rearrangement joins TRBV29-1 to TRBJ1-2; no clear D gene. V was trimmed by 0 bases and J by 10 bases, leaving 15 bases between them. Germline values: CDR1 SQVTM, CDR2 ANQGSEA. The CDR3 contains 13 residues. For the CDR3, the DNA is TGCAGCGTTGAAGATGCACAGACCGATGACTACACCTTC. Translation gives CSVEDAQTDDYTF.

The V gene is TRBV7-9, the J gene TRBJ1-1, with D perhaps matching TRBD1 (5 bases). The CDR3 length is 13 residues. V was trimmed by 4 bases and J by 7 bases, leaving 13 bases between them. From germline, CDR1 is SEHNR and CDR2 FQNEAQ (reference sequence). The chain's CDR3 is CASSSMGLSEAFF. The DNA of the CDR3 is TGTGCCAGCAGCTCAATGGGACTGAGTGAAGCTTTCTTT. The variable domain in full, with the rest retrieved from reference TRBV7-9 and TRBJ1-1, is DTGVSQNPRHKITKRGQNVTFRCDPISEHNRLYWYRQTLGQGPEFLTYFQNEAQLEKSRLLSDRFSAERPKGSFSTLEIQRTEQGDSAMYLCASSSMGLSEAFFGQGTRLTVV.

The chain recombines TRBV30 with TRBJ1-5, with D perhaps TRBD1 (5 bases). V was pared by 3 bases and J by 1 base, with 7 bases between. CDR3 length: 13 residues. The germline CDR1 and CDR2 sequences are GTSNPN and SVGIG (reference sequence). DNA for the CDR3: TGTGCCTGGAGCCCAGGGAGCAATCAGCCCCAGCATTTT. Translation gives CAWSPGSNQPQHF.

V gene TRBV27 combines with J gene TRBJ2-1; D unclear. Per the germline V gene, CDR1 is MNHEY and CDR2 is SMNVEV (reference sequence). V was clipped by 4 bases and J by 3 bases, with 4 bases between them. The CDR3 is 12 residues long. DNA for the CDR3: TGTGCCAGCAGTTCCAACTACAATGAGCAGTTCTTC. Translating it yields CASSSNYNEQFF.

This chain links TRBV30 with TRBJ1-1; D not certain. Germline CDR1 and CDR2: GTSNPN and SVGIG (reference sequence). CDR3 length: 14 amino acids. Trimming took off 3 bases at V and 1 base at J, with 12 bases between the two ends. CDR3 in amino acids: CAWRRTWGNTEAFF. The CDR3 region has the DNA TGTGCCTGGAGGCGTACGTGGGGGAACACTGAAGCTTTCTTT. Full variable domain (missing parts from reference TRBV30 and TRBJ1-1): SQTIHQWPATLVQPVGSPLSLECTVEGTSNPNLYWYRQAAGRGLQLLFYSVGIGQISSEVPQNLSASRPQDRQFILSSKKLLLSDSGFYLCAWRRTWGNTEAFFGQGTRLTVV.

The rearrangement joins TRBV20-1 to TRBJ2-3, with D possibly TRBD1 on 5 matching bases. V lost 8 bases, J lost 0 bases, and 9 bases lay in between. Per germline, CDR1 DFQATT and CDR2 SNEGSKA (reference sequence). The CDR3 runs to 12 residues. CDR3 in DNA: TGCAGTCAGCAGGGTAGCACAGATACGCAGTATTTT. The encoded protein is CSQQGSTDTQYF.

This clonotype was picked up one time. The J gene is TRBJ1-2, the V gene TRBV29-1, with D perhaps TRBD1 (5 bases). Germline loops: CDR1 SQVTM, CDR2 ANQGSEA. Trimming pared 7 bases from V and 1 base from J, leaving 10 bases between. CDR3 length: 12 amino acids. The CDR3 region has the DNA TGCAGCGCCCTGACAGTTAACTATGGCTACACCTTC. The encoded protein is CSALTVNYGYTF.

This chain links TRBV7-9 with TRBJ2-1, with 9 bases identical to TRBD1. V lost 4 bases and J lost 4; bases outside the gene matches: 5. Germline V gene data show CDR1 as SEHNR and CDR2 as FQNEAQ (reference sequence). CDR3 length equals 15 residues. DNA of the CDR3: TGTGCCAGCAGCTCGGGACAGGGCACATACAATGAGCAGTTCTTC. Protein: CASSSGQGTYNEQFF.

The chain combines TRBV20-1 with TRBJ2-7; D unclear. Per germline, CDR1 DFQATT and CDR2 SNEGSKA (reference sequence). The CDR3 is made up of 14 amino acids. The V end was cut by 6 bases, the J end by 0 bases, with 15 bases between. The CDR3 loop is CSANQQLSSYEQYF. CDR3 sequence (DNA): TGCAGTGCAAATCAGCAGCTTAGCTCCTACGAGCAGTACTTC.